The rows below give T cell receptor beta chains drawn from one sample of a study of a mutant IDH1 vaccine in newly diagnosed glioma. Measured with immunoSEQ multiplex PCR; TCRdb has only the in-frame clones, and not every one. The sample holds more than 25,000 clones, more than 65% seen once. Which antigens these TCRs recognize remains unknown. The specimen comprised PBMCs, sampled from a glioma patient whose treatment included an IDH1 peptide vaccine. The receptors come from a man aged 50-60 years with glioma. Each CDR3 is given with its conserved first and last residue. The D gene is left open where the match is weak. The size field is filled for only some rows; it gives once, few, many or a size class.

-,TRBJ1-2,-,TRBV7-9,TGTGCCAGCAGCCCGGGACCCTCCCCCGCTGGCTACACCTTC,CASSPGPSPAGYTF
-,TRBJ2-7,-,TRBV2,TGTGCCAGCTCGATCATCTCCGAGCAGTACTTC,CASSIISEQYF
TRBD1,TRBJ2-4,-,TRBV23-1,TGCGCCAGCAGTCGTAGGGACAGGTGGAAACCCAAAAACATTCAGTACTTC,CASSRRDRWKPKNIQYF
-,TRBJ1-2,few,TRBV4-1,TGCGCCAGCAGCCAAGGAAGGGAGTATGGCTACACCTTC,CASSQGREYGYTF
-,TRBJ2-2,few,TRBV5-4,TGTGCCAGCAGCCACAATACCGTCGGGGAGCTGTTTTTT,CASSHNTVGELFF
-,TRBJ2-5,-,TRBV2,TGTGCCAGCAGTCCGCGGAGGGGAGAGACCCAGTACTTC,CASSPRRGETQYF
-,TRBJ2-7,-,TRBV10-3,TGTGCCAGCTCGGGCCAGGGGTACTACGAGCAGTACTTC,CASSGQGYYEQYF
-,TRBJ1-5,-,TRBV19,TGTGCCAGTGGCTATCAGCCCCAGCATTTT,CASGYQPQHF
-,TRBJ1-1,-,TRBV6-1,TGTGCCAGCAGTAACCCCCAGACAGGGAACACTGAAGCTTTCTTT,CASSNPQTGNTEAFF
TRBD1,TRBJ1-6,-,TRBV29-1,TGCAGCGTTCGTACAAGGGGGACAGGGGACTCACCCCTCCACTTT,CSVRTRGTGDSPLHF
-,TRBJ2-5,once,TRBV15,TGTGCCACCAGCAGATCCTCCTCCCCACTAGGGATTAAAGAGACCCAGTACTTC,CATSRSSSPLGIKETQYF
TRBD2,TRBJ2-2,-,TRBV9,TGTGCCAGCAGCGTAGCGAGCGGGGGCAACACCGGGGAGCTGTTTTTT,CASSVASGGNTGELFF
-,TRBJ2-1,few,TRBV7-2,TGTGCCAGCAGCACCCGGGTGGCCCGCAATGAGCAGTTCTTC,CASSTRVARNEQFF